The 29 T cell receptor beta chains below come from one sample, sequenced in a study of T cell repertoires in cytomegalovirus infection. MiXCR was run by TCRdb on the reads, yielding one entry per CDR3 protein. In the table there are around 740,000 distinct CDR3 sequences, roughly 35% of which are singletons. The sequenced material came from PBMCs. These receptors originate from a human donor in good health (CMV status not recorded). Some clones in this sample may be carry-over from other donors' samples.

This clonotype turned up a few times. This chain links TRBV28 with TRBJ2-7, with TRBD2 matching over 15 bases. CDR1 is MDHEN and CDR2 is SYDVKM in the germline V gene. The CDR3 totals 16 residues. After removal of 8 bases from V and 2 bases from J, the junction contained 7 bases not matched to a gene. CDR3 sequence reads: CASGAGLAGGTYEQYF. The CDR3 bases are TGTGCCAGCGGCGCGGGACTAGCGGGGGGCACCTACGAGCAGTACTTC.

This clonotype was counted at least ten times. The chain is built from TRBV7-8 and TRBJ2-3; D remains ambiguous. V lost 4 bases, J lost 6 bases, and 17 bases lay in between. CDR3 length: 15 residues. Germline CDR1 reads SGHVS; CDR2 reads FQNEAQ. The DNA of the CDR3 is TGTGCCAGCAGCTCCCGTGGAATCGTACCCGATACGCAGTATTTT. This sequence encodes CASSSRGIVPDTQYF.

V is TRBV6-1 and J is TRBJ2-3; TRBD2 aligns across 10 bases. Per germline, CDR1 MNHNS and CDR2 SASEGT. CDR3 length equals 15 residues. J gave up 4 bases and V 7 bases, and 8 bases lay outside the gene matches. The CDR3 sequence is CASKLAGNVADTQYF. CDR3 nucleotides: TGTGCCAGCAAACTAGCGGGAAACGTCGCAGATACGCAGTATTTT.

The chain combines TRBV6-5 with TRBJ1-4; 8 positions match TRBD1. Germline-derived CDR1 and CDR2 are MNHEY and SVGAGI. This CDR3 contains 14 residues. With 2 bases clipped from V and 14 bases from J, the junction kept 10 bases outside the gene matches. CDR3 region: CASSYGQGASRLFF. The CDR3 coding sequence is TGTGCCAGCAGTTACGGGCAGGGGGCATCTCGGCTGTTTTTT.

In this sample, this clonotype turned up a few times. The rearrangement links TRBV7-6 to TRBJ1-1, with a weak D call TRBD1 (5 bases). Germline V lookup: CDR1 SGHVS, CDR2 FNYEAQ. This CDR3 region has 14 residues. Trimming took off 5 bases at V and 4 bases at J, with 14 bases between the two ends. CDR3 nucleotide sequence: TGTGCCAGCAGCCCCGTATTTGGGGCCACTGAAGCTTTCTTT. Residues: CASSPVFGATEAFF.

This clonotype has at least ten counts. V and J are TRBV7-3 and TRBJ2-1; the match to TRBD1 covers 10 bases. This CDR3 contains 17 residues. CDR1 is SGHTA and CDR2 is FQGTGA in the germline V gene. V shed 6 bases, J shed 3 bases, and the junction held 11 bases outside the gene matches. The chain's CDR3 is CASSFFLGTGVYNEQFF. The DNA for the CDR3 is TGTGCCAGCAGTTTTTTTCTAGGGACAGGGGTCTACAATGAGCAGTTCTTC.

With regard to this clonotype: The CDR3 does not close with the conserved phenylalanine or tryptophan, likely indicating a read error. The chain combines TRBV27 with TRBJ2-5; D not certain. The CDR3 covers 12 residues. With 4 bases removed from V and 5 bases from J, the gap between germline ends came to 8 bases. CDR1 is MNHEY and CDR2 is SMNVEV in the germline V gene (reference sequence). CDR3 nucleotides: TGTGCCAGCAGTTCCCCCGAGGAGACCCAGTACTTA. This sequence encodes CASSSPEETQYL.

This clonotype was counted at least ten times. The CDR3 loop reads CASSNRQRRGTEAFF. The CDR3 nucleotides read TGTGCCAGCAGCAACCGACAGCGACGTGGCACTGAAGCTTTCTTT. V gene TRBV7-8 combines with J gene TRBJ1-1; D perhaps matches TRBD1 (5 bases). Between the trimmed V and J ends, which lost 5 bases and 4 bases, there was a span of 17 bases. This CDR3 has 15 residues. Per the germline V gene, CDR1 is SGHVS and CDR2 is FQNEAQ.

Points on this clonotype: An end of the junction does not agree with germline; a read error may underlie this. This chain's CDR3 is CASSPASATRGDSQYF. The CDR3 DNA sequence: TGTGCCAGCAGCCCAGCTAGCGCAACACGTGGAGATTCGCAGTATTTT. The chain uses TRBV7-2 and TRBJ2-3, with a weak D call TRBD2 (6 bases). In germline, CDR1 is SGHTA, CDR2 FQGNSA. This CDR3 is built from 16 residues.

This clonotype was counted at least ten times. The rearrangement joins TRBV7-2 to TRBJ2-3, with 8 nucleotides matching TRBD2. The CDR3 length is 15 residues. Germline V gene data show CDR1 as SGHTA and CDR2 as FQGNSA. With V trimmed by 1 base and J by 6 bases, 6 bases remained unmatched. The CDR3 region has the DNA TGTGCCAGCAGCTTAGGGCCTAGCGGGCGGGATACGCAGTATTTT. Translating it yields CASSLGPSGRDTQYF.

Of note for this clonotype: The junction departs from the called germline gene at one end, perhaps through a read error. CDR3 sequence: CATSRVGRDINEQYF. CDR3 bases: TGTGCCACCAGCAGAGTGGGGCGGGACATCAACGAGCAGTACTTC. This chain links TRBV7-2 with TRBJ2-7; D possibly uses TRBD1 or TRBD2 (6 bases each). Germline CDR1 is SGHTA and CDR2 is FQGNSA. The CDR3 length is 15 residues.

The chain combines TRBV5-1 with TRBJ2-1; D may correspond to TRBD1 or TRBD2 (6 bases each). Trimming left V 0 bases short and J 6 bases short, with 13 bases between. CDR1 and CDR2 (germline): SGHRS, YFSETQ. The CDR3 is 15 residues long. The CDR3 here is CASSLEGGRGNEQFF. CDR3 DNA: TGCGCCAGCAGCTTGGAGGGGGGAAGGGGCAATGAGCAGTTCTTC.

This clonotype has at least ten counts. This chain links TRBV6-1 with TRBJ2-7, with 11 bases fitting TRBD1. Germline loops: CDR1 MNHNS, CDR2 SASEGT. The CDR3 has 15 residues. Germline trimming cut 5 bases from V and 3 bases from J; bases unmatched to any gene: 6. Here the CDR3 reads CASSPGTGGFYEQYF. CDR3 nucleotide sequence: TGTGCCAGCAGTCCCGGGACAGGGGGATTCTACGAGCAGTACTTC.

This clonotype was detected many times. This chain uses TRBV5-1 with TRBJ2-1; D possibly corresponds to TRBD2 (5 bases). The CDR3 consists of 15 residues. The germline V gene encodes CDR1 SGHRS and CDR2 YFSETQ. The V end lost 4 bases, the J end lost 0 bases, and 11 bases lay between the germline ends. The DNA for the CDR3 is TGCGCCAGCAGCACGGAGGTCTACTCCTACAATGAGCAGTTCTTC. Translating gives CASSTEVYSYNEQFF.

The gene calls are TRBV20-1 and TRBJ2-7, with D tentatively TRBD1 (6 bases). This CDR3 has 15 residues. CDR1 and CDR2 (germline): DFQATT, SNEGSKA (reference sequence). V dropped 4 bases and J dropped 3 bases, with 19 bases sitting between them. CDR3 in DNA: TGCAGTGCTACCTCTCGAGGGCAGGGGTTCTACGAGCAGTACTTC. It yields the protein CSATSRGQGFYEQYF.

V is TRBV5-1 and J is TRBJ1-1, with unresolved D. Between the trimmed V and J ends, which lost 4 bases and 1 base, there was a span of 14 bases. The CDR3 spans 15 residues. CDR1 SGHRS and CDR2 YFSETQ come from the germline V gene. As DNA, the CDR3 is TGCGCCAGCAGCCTCCCAAGGGAATCGAACACTGAAGCTTTCTTT. It yields the protein CASSLPRESNTEAFF.

As for this clonotype: The junction differs from germline at one of its ends, possibly a read error. The chain couples TRBV20-1 to TRBJ2-3, with 14 bases that match TRBD2. CDR3 size: 18 residues. Germline CDR1 and CDR2: DFQATT and SNEGSKA (reference sequence). CDR3 loop: CSSSPGLAGEPSTDTKYF. The CDR3 DNA is TGCAGCTCCTCTCCGGGACTAGCGGGGGAACCTAGCACAGATACGAAGTATTTT.

This chain joins TRBV10-3 and TRBJ2-5, with 8 nucleotides matching TRBD2. Germline trimming cut 10 bases from V and 0 bases from J; bases unmatched to any gene: 13. The CDR3 spans 16 residues. Per germline, CDR1 ENHRY and CDR2 SYGVKD. The CDR3 nucleotides are TGTGCCACTTGCCCGCGGGCGGGGGGTCACCAAGAGACCCAGTACTTC. This encodes CATCPRAGGHQETQYF.

This clonotype turned up a few times. The genes are TRBV4-1 and TRBJ2-3; the D gene is possibly TRBD2 (6 bases). V was pared by 4 bases and J by 5 bases, with 19 bases between. The CDR3 sequence is 16 residues long. From germline, CDR1 is MGHRA and CDR2 YSYEKL. In nucleotides, the CDR3 is TGCGCCAGCAGCCTGCCGGGACTGGGCCTCAAAGATACGCAGTATTTT. Residues: CASSLPGLGLKDTQYF.

The table lists this clonotype with a few counts. This chain connects TRBV11-2 to TRBJ2-4; D remains ambiguous. In germline, CDR1 is SGHAT, CDR2 FQNNGV. V lost 5 bases, J lost 0 bases, and 11 bases lay in between. The CDR3 is made up of 15 amino acids. Here the CDR3 reads CASSTGRGAKNIQYF. CDR3 DNA: TGTGCCAGCAGCACCGGACGTGGAGCCAAAAACATTCAGTACTTC.

J is TRBJ2-5 and V is TRBV6-5; D might be TRBD2 (7 bases). In germline, CDR1 is MNHEY, CDR2 SVGAGI. V was cut by 5 bases and J by 4 bases, with 26 bases left in between. The CDR3 totals 18 residues. The CDR3 DNA sequence: TGTGCCAGCAGTGGTCCCCTTAGGGGGAGGGCCGATCGAGAGACCCAGTACTTC. Translation gives CASSGPLRGRADRETQYF.

This clonotype appeared many times. The V and J genes are TRBV7-8 and TRBJ1-3, with 7 bases identical to TRBD1. Germline CDR1 reads SGHVS; CDR2 reads FQNEAQ. CDR3 size: 17 residues. J lost 0 bases, V lost 0 bases, and 5 bases had no gene match. The CDR3 is CASSLARQGLSGNTIYF. In DNA, the CDR3 is TGTGCCAGCAGCTTAGCGCGACAGGGCCTCTCTGGAAACACCATATATTTT.

This clonotype turned up a few times. The J gene is TRBJ1-1, the V gene TRBV27; the D gene is possibly TRBD1 (5 bases). Trimming took off 4 bases at V and 3 bases at J, with 9 bases between the two ends. CDR3 length equals 13 residues. Germline lookup yields CDR1 MNHEY and CDR2 SMNVEV (reference sequence). Here the CDR3 reads CASSYRSYTEAFF. The CDR3 nucleotides read TGTGCCAGCAGTTACAGGTCCTACACTGAAGCTTTCTTT.

The chain is built from TRBV27 and TRBJ2-3, with 8 bases that match TRBD2. Germline loops: CDR1 MNHEY, CDR2 SMNVEV (reference sequence). V shed 7 bases, J shed 5 bases, and the junction held 11 bases outside the gene matches. The CDR3 is 15 residues long. The CDR3 region has the DNA TGTGCCAGCACTTTGCGGGGGGCGAATGTAGATACGCAGTATTTT. This sequence encodes CASTLRGANVDTQYF.

The CDR3 loop reads CASTLWVGGFAMNTEAFF. The CDR3 DNA is TGTGCCAGCACGCTCTGGGTCGGTGGGTTTGCGATGAACACTGAAGCTTTCTTT. The chain couples TRBV7-9 to TRBJ1-1; D uncertain. CDR3 length: 18 residues. In germline, CDR1 is SEHNR, CDR2 FQNEAQ (reference sequence). V lost 7 bases and J lost 0, with 24 bases in between.

Concerning this clonotype: Germline is not matched at one junction end, which may reflect a read error. The V gene is TRBV7-6, the J gene TRBJ1-1; D is uncertain. This CDR3 contains 14 residues. Germline loops: CDR1 SGHVS, CDR2 FNYEAQ. As DNA, the CDR3 is TGTGCCAGCAGCTCGTCGATAGAAAACACTGAAGCTTTATTT. It specifies CASSSSIENTEALF.

This chain connects TRBV7-9 to TRBJ1-4; D perhaps matches TRBD1 (5 bases). Germline CDR1 is SEHNR and CDR2 is FQNEAQ (reference sequence). Trimming removed 0 bases from V and 5 bases from J, with 10 bases in between. The CDR3 has 15 amino acids. CDR3 DNA: TGTGCCAGCAGCTTAGCAGGGGCCCTAAATGAAAAACTGTTTTTT. It codes for CASSLAGALNEKLFF.

This clonotype was picked up a small number of times. The rearrangement links TRBV27 to TRBJ2-3; D remains unclear. CDR1 and CDR2 from the germline V gene are MNHEY and SMNVEV (reference sequence). The V end lost 5 bases, the J end lost 6 bases, and 12 bases lay between the germline ends. CDR3 length equals 13 residues. CDR3 nucleotide sequence: TGTGCCAGCAGTCCCCCTTATATGGATACGCAGTATTTT. Protein: CASSPPYMDTQYF.

This clonotype occurred many times. The J gene is TRBJ2-5, the V gene TRBV12-3 or TRBV12-4; 7 positions agree with TRBD2. V was pared by 3 bases and J by 3 bases, with 4 bases of the junction left unmatched. The CDR3 runs 14 residues. The CDR3 spells CASSFGGTKETQYF. Written as DNA, the CDR3 is TGTGCCAGCAGTTTCGGAGGGACTAAAGAGACCCAGTACTTC.